This is a list of T cell receptor beta chains from one sample in a study of technical replicates of blood from a few donors. Profiled with immunoSEQ multiplex PCR; TCRdb holds only in-frame clones, not every one. The sample shows roughly 72,000 clones, approximately 96% of them seen only once. Sequencing was carried out using T cells isolated from PBMCs. Every receptor here comes from a human donor in good health. Each CDR3 is given without its conserved first and last residue. A row's size may be missing; if present it is once, few, many or a size class.

clone size	V gene	CDR3 protein
.	TRBV10-3	AMGTGGTEAF
.	TRBV7-7	ASSLARGYEQF
.	TRBV6-5	ASRKQGPTNEKLF
.	TRBV10-3	AISESTTTGQGYT
.	TRBV5-1	ASSPLAGGYNEQF
few	TRBV30	AWSSGRINTEAF
.	TRBV4-1	ASSPFPTSGQETQY
.	TRBV5-1	ASSLEKFTGSHGYT
.	TRBV7-2	ASSFPFPYNEQF
.	TRBV11-3	ASMGYSGTVGANVLT